One and the same sample provided the 5 T cell receptor beta chains below, sequenced in a study of T-cell memory formation after mild COVID-19. TCRdb analysed the 5' RACE reads with MiXCR anew, one entry per CDR3 protein. The sample has 350,000 to 550,000 distinct CDR3 sequences; about 20% are singletons. The sequenced material came from PBMCs or a T cell subset sorted from them (not recorded which). The receptors stem from a man in his late teens or twenties who had mild COVID-19 (a few samples of this study predate the infection). Cell type and time point are not known.

This clonotype was seen only a few times. The J gene is TRBJ2-1, the V gene TRBV14; 9 bases map to TRBD2. From germline, CDR1 is SGHDN and CDR2 FVKESK. This CDR3 has 17 residues. The ends lost 1 base at V and 3 bases at J; junction bases unmatched: 7. CDR3 in DNA: TGTGCCAGCAGCCAAGTCGGCGGGGGGGCCTTCTACAATGAGCAGTTCTTC. It specifies CASSQVGGGAFYNEQFF. Filled out from reference TRBV14 and TRBJ2-1, the complete variable domain reads EAGVTQFPSHSVIEKGQTVTLRCDPISGHDNLYWYRRVMGKEIKFLLHFVKESKQDESGMPNNRFLAERTGGTYSTLKVQPAELEDSGVYFCASSQVGGGAFYNEQFFGPGTRLTVL.

The chain couples TRBV12-3 or TRBV12-4 to TRBJ2-1, with 14 bases that match TRBD2. CDR3 length: 15 amino acids. J lost 6 bases, V lost 5 bases, and 3 bases had no gene match. CDR3 sequence: CASSTGLAGGNEQFF. The DNA of the CDR3 is TGTGCCAGCAGTACAGGACTAGCGGGGGGCAATGAGCAGTTCTTC.

This clonotype was counted between two and nine times. This chain uses TRBV18 with TRBJ2-1, with D tentatively TRBD2 (6 bases). The CDR3 is made up of 18 amino acids. Germline CDR1 reads KGHSH; CDR2 reads LQKENI. The ends were cut back, 3 bases at V and 3 bases at J, with 21 bases in the middle. CDR3 nucleotides: TGTGCCAGCTCACCCACGGAGGGCCTTGGAGGTGTCTACAATGAGCAGTTCTTC. Translation gives CASSPTEGLGGVYNEQFF.

The chain couples TRBV5-5 to TRBJ2-7, with TRBD1 matching over 7 bases. The V gene end was trimmed by 4 bases and the J gene end by 2 bases; junction bases not matched to a gene: 3. The germline gives CDR1 SGHKS, CDR2 YYEKEE (reference sequence). The CDR3 is made up of 13 amino acids. The CDR3 spells CASSRQGPYEQYF. Written as DNA, the CDR3 is TGTGCCAGCAGCCGACAGGGACCCTACGAGCAGTACTTC.

This clonotype was seen more than once but under ten times. This may be a read error, as it is one base from a much larger clone. This chain uses TRBV10-3 with TRBJ2-3; 12 bases are a match to TRBD2. Germline CDR1 and CDR2: ENHRY and SYGVKD. Losses at the gene ends were 5 bases for V and 1 base for J; bases not matched to a gene: 1. CDR3 size: 15 residues. The CDR3 DNA reads TGTGCCATCAGTCGGACTAGCGGGGGCACAGATACGCAGTATTTT. Its protein product is CAISRTSGGTDTQYF.